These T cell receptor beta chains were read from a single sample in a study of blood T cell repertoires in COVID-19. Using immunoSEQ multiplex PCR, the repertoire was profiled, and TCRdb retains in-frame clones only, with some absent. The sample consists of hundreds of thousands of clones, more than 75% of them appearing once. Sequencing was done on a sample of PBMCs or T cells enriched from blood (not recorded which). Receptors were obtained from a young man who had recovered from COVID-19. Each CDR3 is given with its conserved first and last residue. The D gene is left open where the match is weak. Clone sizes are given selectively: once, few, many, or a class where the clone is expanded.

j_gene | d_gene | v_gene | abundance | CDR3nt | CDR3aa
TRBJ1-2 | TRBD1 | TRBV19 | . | TGTGCCAGTAACCAACAGGGGAGGAATGGCTACACCTTC | CASNQQGRNGYTF
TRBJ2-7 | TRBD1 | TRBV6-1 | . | TGTGCCAGCAGTGATCCGGGACAGGGGGCTTTCGAGCAGTACTTC | CASSDPGQGAFEQYF
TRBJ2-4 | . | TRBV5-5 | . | TGTGCCAGCAGCTTACTTAGCGAGACCAAAAACATTCAGTACTTC | CASSLLSETKNIQYF
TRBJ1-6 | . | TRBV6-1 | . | TGTGCCAGCAGTGAGGCCTGGGGAGGAACCAGTAATTCACCCCTCCACTTT | CASSEAWGGTSNSPLHF
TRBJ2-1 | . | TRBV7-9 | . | TGTGCCAGCAGCCCGTGGGACGGAGGGATGTACAATGAGCAGTTCTTC | CASSPWDGGMYNEQFF
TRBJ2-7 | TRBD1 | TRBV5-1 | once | TGCGCCAGCAGCTCAACATCGGACAGGGTCTACGAGCAGTACTTC | CASSSTSDRVYEQYF
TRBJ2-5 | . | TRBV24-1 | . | TGTGCCACCAGTGATTCGCTTGCGGGGCTGGAGACCCAGTACTTC | CATSDSLAGLETQYF
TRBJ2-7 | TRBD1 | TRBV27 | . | TGTGCCAGCAGTTTCGGGACAGGCGGACCCCGCTACGAGCAGTACTTC | CASSFGTGGPRYEQYF
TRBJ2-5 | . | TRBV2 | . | TGTGCCAGCAATCCAAGAGTACGAGAGACCCAGTACTTC | CASNPRVRETQYF
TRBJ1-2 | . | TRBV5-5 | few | TGTGCCAGCAGCTCAGACAGGAAGGTTGGCTACACCTTC | CASSSDRKVGYTF
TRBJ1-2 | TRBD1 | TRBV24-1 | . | TGTGCCACCAGTGAGGCCGGGACAGGGAGTTATGGCTACACCTTC | CATSEAGTGSYGYTF
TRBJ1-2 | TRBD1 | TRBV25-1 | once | TGTGCCAGCAGTGTACCAGGGACAGGGGGCTATGGCTACACCTTC | CASSVPGTGGYGYTF
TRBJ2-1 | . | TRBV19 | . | TGTGCCAGTAGTATCTGGGGGCCGCTAGCGGATGCCTACAATGAGCAGTTCTTC | CASSIWGPLADAYNEQFF
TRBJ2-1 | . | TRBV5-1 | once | TGCGCCAGCAGCCCCCCTGGCCGCGGCTCCTACAATGAGCAGTTCTTC | CASSPPGRGSYNEQFF
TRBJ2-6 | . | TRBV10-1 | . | TGCGCCAGCAGTGGGGCAGCAGGGGCGTCTGGGGCCAACGTCCTGACTTTC | CASSGAAGASGANVLTF
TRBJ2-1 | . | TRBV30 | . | TGTGCCTGGAGGAAAGCGGTGAATGAGCAGTTCTTC | CAWRKAVNEQFF
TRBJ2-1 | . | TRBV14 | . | TGTGCCAGCAGCCAATTTATGTCTTCCGAGTTTAGCTACAATGAGCAGTTCTTC | CASSQFMSSEFSYNEQFF
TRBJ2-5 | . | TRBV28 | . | TGTGCCAGCAGTACTTCAGGGGAGGGACGGGAGACCCAGTACTTC | CASSTSGEGRETQYF
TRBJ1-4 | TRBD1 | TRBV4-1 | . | TGCGCCAGCAGCCAAGTCGGGACAGGGAATGAAAAACTGTTTTTT | CASSQVGTGNEKLFF
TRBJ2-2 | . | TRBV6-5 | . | TGTGCCAGCGCGAGCGCTCGCGACGGGGAGCTGTTTTTT | CASASARDGELFF
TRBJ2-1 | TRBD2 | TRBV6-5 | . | TGTGCCAGCACTGCCAGCGGGGTTCCGCATGAGCAGTTCTTC | CASTASGVPHEQFF
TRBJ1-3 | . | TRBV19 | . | TGTGCCAGTAGTCTTGACAGCGCTGGAAACACCATATATTTT | CASSLDSAGNTIYF
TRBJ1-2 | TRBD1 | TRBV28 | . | TGTGCCAGCAGCACTCTTCCGACAGGGAACTATGGCTACACCTTC | CASSTLPTGNYGYTF
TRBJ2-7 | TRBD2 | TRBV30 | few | TGTGCCGGACTAGCGGGGGCCATGCAGCAGTACTTC | CAGLAGAMQQYF
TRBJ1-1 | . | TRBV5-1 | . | TGCGCCAGCCAACAGCAGGGCCCCGCAACTGAAGCTTTCTTT | CASQQQGPATEAFF
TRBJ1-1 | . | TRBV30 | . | TGTGCCTGGAGCCCAGGAACGAGAAGGAACACTGAAGCTTTCTTT | CAWSPGTRRNTEAFF
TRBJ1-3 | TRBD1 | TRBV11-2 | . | TGTGCCAGCAGCACCCGGGACAGTGGAAACACCATATATTTT | CASSTRDSGNTIYF
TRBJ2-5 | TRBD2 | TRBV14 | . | TGTGCCAGCAGCCAAGACGGGACTAGCGGGAGCGAGACCCAGTACTTC | CASSQDGTSGSETQYF
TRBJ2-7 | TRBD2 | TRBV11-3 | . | TGTGCCAGCAGCCCACAGCGGGGTTCCTACGAGCAGTACTTC | CASSPQRGSYEQYF
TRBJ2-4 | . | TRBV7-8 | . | TGTGCCAGCAGCTTAGTGTCGGTCAGGGGCAAGTTCCTAGCCAAAAACATTCAGTACTTC | CASSLVSVRGKFLAKNIQYF
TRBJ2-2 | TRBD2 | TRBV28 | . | TGTGCCGGCCGGGGGGTAGACACCGGGGAGCTGTTTTTT | CAGRGVDTGELFF
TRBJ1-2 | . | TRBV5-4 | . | TGTGCCAGCAGCTTGGGCATAGGAAGTGAGGGCAACTATGGCTACACCTTC | CASSLGIGSEGNYGYTF
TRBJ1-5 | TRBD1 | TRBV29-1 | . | TGCAGCGTGGGACAGGGAGGCCGGAATCAGCCCCAGCATTTT | CSVGQGGRNQPQHF
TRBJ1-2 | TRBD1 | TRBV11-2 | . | TGTGCCAGCAGTCCGCCGACAGGGGGGGTTGATGGCTACACCTTC | CASSPPTGGVDGYTF
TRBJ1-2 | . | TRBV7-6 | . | TGTGCCAGCAGCTTAGCGCGGGGTGGTTGGTCTGGCTACACCTTC | CASSLARGGWSGYTF
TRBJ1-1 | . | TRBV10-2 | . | TGCGCCAGCAGTGAGTCCGGGGTCGGGGTCACTGAAGCTTTCTTT | CASSESGVGVTEAFF
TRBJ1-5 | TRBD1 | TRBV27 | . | TGTGCCAGCAGTGACCGGGGACAGGGGGGCAATCAGCCCCAGCATTTT | CASSDRGQGGNQPQHF
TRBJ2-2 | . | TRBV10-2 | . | TGCGCCAGCAGAAGGGGAAACACCGGGGAGCTGTTTTTT | CASRRGNTGELFF
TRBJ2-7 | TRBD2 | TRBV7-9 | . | TGTGCCAGCAGCTACGGTAGCGGGAGGATTTCTTCCTACGAGCAGTACTTC | CASSYGSGRISSYEQYF
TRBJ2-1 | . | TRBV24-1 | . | TGCGCCACCAGTGCTCTAAAAAACAATGAGCAGTTCTTC | CATSALKNNEQFF
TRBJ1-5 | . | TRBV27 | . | TGTGCCAGCAGTCCACTCGGGGGGCTAAGCAATCAGCCCCAGCATTTT | CASSPLGGLSNQPQHF
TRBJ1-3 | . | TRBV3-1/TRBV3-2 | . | TGTGCCAGCAGCCAAGATATAGGAAACACCATATATTTT | CASSQDIGNTIYF
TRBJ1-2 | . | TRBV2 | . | TGTGCCAGCACGGAGGATGTTTATAGCTATGGCTACACCTTC | CASTEDVYSYGYTF
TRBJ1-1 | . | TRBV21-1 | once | TGTGCCAGCAGCAAAGGGGCCAGGGCCGCTTTCTTT | CASSKGARAAFF
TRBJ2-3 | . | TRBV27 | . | TGTGCCAGCAGTCCCCGGATAGGGGGAGATGCGCAGTATTTT | CASSPRIGGDAQYF
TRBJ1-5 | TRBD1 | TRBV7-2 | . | TGTGCCAGCAGCTTAACAGGGGCTCAGCCCCAGCATTTT | CASSLTGAQPQHF
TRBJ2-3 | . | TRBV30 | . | TGTGCCTGGAGTCGGCGGGGCTTTCGACCTACGCAGTATTTT | CAWSRRGFRPTQYF
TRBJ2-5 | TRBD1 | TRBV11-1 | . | TGTGCCAGCAGCTTATCCGGACAGGGCGAGACCCAGTACTTC | CASSLSGQGETQYF
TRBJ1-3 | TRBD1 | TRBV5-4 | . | TGTGCCAGCAGCCTGACCGGGACAGGGGTGTTCGGAAACACCATATATTTT | CASSLTGTGVFGNTIYF